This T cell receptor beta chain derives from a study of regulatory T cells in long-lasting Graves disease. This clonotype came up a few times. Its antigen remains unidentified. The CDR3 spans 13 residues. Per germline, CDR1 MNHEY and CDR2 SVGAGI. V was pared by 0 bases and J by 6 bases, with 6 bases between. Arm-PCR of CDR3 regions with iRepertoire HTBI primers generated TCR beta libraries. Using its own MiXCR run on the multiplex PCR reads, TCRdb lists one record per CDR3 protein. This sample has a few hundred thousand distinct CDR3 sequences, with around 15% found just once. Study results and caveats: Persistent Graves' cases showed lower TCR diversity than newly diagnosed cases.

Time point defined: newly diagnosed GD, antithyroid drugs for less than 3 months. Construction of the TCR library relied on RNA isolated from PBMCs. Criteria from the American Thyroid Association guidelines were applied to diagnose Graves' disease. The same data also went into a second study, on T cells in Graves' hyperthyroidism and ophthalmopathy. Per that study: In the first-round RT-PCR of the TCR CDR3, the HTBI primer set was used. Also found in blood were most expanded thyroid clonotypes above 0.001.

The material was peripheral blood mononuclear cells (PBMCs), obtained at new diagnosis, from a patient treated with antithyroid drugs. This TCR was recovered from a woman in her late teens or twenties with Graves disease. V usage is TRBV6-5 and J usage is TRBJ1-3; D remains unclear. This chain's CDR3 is CASSYSIQNTIYF. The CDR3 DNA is TGTGCCAGCAGTTACTCGATCCAAAACACCATATATTTT.